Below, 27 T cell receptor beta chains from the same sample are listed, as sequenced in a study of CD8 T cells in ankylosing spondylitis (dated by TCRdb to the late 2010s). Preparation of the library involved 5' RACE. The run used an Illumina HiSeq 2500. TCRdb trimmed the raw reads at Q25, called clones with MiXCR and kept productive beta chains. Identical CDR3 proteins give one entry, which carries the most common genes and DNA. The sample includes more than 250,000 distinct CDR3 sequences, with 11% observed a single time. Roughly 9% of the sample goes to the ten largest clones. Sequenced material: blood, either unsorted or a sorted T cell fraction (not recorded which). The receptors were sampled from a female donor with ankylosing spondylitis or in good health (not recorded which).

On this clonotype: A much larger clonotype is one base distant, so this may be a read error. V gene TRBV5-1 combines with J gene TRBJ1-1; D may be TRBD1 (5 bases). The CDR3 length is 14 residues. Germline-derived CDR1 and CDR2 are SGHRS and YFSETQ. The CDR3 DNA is TGCGCCGGCAGCTTGACAGTCATGAACACTGAAGCTTTCTTT. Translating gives CAGSLTVMNTEAFF.

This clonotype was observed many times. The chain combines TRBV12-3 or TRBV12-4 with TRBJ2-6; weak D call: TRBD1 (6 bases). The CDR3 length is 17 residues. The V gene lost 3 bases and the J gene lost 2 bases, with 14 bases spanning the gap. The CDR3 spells CASSFSRGSPGANVLTF. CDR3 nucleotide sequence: TGTGCCAGCAGTTTTTCCAGGGGAAGTCCTGGGGCCAACGTCCTGACTTTC.

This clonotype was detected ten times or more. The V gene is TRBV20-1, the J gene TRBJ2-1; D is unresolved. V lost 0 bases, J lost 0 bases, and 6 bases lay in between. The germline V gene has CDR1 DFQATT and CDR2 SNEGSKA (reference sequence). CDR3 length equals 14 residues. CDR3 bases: TGCAGTGCTAGAGATTGGGCCTCCTACAATGAGCAGTTCTTC. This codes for CSARDWASYNEQFF.

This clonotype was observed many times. Written as DNA, the CDR3 is TGTGCCACCAGCGACCCGACAGGGGTTCAGCCCCAGCATTTT. This codes for CATSDPTGVQPQHF. This chain links TRBV15 with TRBJ1-5; 8 bases fit TRBD1. The germline V gene encodes CDR1 LNHNV and CDR2 YYDKDF (reference sequence). CDR3 length equals 14 residues. J gave up 6 bases and V 5 bases, and 6 bases lay outside the gene matches.

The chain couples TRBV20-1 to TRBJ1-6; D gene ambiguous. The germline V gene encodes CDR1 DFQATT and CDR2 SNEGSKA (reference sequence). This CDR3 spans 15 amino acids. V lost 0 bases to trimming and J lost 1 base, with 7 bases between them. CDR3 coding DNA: TGCAGTGCTAGAGAAAAGGAGTCCTATAATTCACCCCTCCACTTT. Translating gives CSAREKESYNSPLHF.

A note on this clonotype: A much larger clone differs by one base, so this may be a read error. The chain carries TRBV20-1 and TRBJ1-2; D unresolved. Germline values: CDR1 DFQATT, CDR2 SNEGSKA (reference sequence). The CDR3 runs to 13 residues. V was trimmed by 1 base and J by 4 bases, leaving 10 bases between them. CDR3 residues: CSARGPSVYGYTF. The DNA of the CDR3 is TGCAGTGCTAGAGGTCCCAGTGTCTATGGCTACACCTTC.

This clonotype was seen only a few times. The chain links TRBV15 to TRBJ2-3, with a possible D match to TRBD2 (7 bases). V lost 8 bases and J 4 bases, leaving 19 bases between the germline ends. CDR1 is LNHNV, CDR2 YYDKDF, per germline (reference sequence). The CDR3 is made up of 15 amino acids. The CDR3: CATQERGGNADTQYF. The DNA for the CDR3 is TGTGCCACCCAGGAGAGGGGGGGCAATGCAGATACGCAGTATTTT.

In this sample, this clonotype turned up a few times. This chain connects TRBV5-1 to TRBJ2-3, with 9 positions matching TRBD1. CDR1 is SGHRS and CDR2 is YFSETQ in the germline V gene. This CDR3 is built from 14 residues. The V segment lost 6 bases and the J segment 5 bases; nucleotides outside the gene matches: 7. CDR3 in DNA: TGCGCCAGCAAGGACAGGGGAGGGGAAGATACGCAGTATTTT. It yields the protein CASKDRGGEDTQYF.

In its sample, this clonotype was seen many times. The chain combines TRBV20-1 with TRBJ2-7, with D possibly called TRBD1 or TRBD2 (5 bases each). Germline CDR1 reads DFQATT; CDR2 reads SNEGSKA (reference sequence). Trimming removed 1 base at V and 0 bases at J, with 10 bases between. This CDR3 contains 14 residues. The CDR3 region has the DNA TGCAGTGCTAGAGCCGGGACGGACTCCTACGAGCAGTACTTC. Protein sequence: CSARAGTDSYEQYF.

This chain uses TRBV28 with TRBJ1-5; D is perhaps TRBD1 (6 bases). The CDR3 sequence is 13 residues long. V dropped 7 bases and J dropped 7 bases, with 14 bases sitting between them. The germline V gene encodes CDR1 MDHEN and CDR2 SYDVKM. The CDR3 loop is CASTTGLGQPQHF. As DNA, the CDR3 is TGTGCCAGCACAACAGGGTTGGGGCAGCCCCAGCATTTT.

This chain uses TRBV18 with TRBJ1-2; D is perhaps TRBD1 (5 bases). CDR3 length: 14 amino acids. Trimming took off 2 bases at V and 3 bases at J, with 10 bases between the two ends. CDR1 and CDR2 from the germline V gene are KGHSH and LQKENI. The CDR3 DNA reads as TGTGCCAGCTCACCAAGGGACGGAGACTATGGCTACACCTTC. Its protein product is CASSPRDGDYGYTF.

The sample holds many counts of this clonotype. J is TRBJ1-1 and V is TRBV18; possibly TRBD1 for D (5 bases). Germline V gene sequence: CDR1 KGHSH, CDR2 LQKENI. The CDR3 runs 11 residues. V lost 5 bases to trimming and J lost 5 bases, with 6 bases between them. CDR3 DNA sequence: TGTGCCAGCTCAAAGGGGACTGAAGCTTTCTTT. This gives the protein CASSKGTEAFF.

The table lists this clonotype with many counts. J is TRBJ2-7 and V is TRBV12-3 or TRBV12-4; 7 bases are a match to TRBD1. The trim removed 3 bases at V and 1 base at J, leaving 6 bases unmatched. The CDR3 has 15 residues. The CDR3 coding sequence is TGTGCCAGCAGTTTCACAGGGGATGTATCCTACGAGCAGTACTTC. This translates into CASSFTGDVSYEQYF.

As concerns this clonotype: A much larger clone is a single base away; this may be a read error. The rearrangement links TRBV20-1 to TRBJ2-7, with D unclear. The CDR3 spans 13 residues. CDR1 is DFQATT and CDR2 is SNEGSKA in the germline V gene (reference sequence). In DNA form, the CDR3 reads TGCAGTGCTTGGACGTCCGATTCCTACGAGCTGTACTTC. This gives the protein CSAWTSDSYELYF.

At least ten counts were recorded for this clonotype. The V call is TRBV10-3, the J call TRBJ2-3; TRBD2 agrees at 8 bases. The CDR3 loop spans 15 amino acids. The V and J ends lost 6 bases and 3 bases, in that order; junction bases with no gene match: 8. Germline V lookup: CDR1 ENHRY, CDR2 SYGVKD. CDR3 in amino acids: CAIREREMRTDTQYF. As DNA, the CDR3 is TGTGCCATCAGAGAGCGGGAGATGAGGACAGATACGCAGTATTTT.

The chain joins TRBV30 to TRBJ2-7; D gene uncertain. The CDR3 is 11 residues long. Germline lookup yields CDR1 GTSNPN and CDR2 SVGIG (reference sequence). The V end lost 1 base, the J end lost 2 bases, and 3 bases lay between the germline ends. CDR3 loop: CAWSDTYEQYF. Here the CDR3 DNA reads TGTGCCTGGAGTGATACCTACGAGCAGTACTTC.

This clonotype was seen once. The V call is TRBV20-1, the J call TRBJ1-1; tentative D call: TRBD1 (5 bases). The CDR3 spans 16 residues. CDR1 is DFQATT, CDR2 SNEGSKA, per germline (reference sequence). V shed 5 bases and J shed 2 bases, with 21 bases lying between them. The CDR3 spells CSADRTTGGLNTEAFF. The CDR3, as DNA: TGCAGTGCTGACCGGACGACGGGGGGTCTCAACACTGAAGCTTTCTTT.

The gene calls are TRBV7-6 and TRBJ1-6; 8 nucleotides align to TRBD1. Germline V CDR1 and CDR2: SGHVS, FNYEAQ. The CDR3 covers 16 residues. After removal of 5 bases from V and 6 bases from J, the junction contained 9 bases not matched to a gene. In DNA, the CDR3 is TGTGCCAGCAGCGCTGAACAGGGGGGTAGTAATTCACCCCTCCACTTT. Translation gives CASSAEQGGSNSPLHF.

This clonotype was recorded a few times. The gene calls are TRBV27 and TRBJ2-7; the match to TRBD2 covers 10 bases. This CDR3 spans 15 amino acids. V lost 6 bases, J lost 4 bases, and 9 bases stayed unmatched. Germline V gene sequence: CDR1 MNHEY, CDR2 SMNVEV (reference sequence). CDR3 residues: CASRKAGGSNYEQYF. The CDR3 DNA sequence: TGTGCCAGCAGGAAAGCGGGAGGGAGTAATTACGAGCAGTACTTC.

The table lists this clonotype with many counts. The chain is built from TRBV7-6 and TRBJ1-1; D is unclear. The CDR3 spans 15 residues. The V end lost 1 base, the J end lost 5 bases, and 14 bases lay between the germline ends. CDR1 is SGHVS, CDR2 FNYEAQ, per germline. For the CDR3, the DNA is TGTGCCAGCAGCTTAGGCACTCGGCAGGCAACTGAAGCTTTCTTT. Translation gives CASSLGTRQATEAFF.

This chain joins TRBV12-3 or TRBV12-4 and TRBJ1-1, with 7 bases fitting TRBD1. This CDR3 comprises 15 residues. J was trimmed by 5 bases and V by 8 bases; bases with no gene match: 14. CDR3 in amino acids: CASPGGGARWTEAFF. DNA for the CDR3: TGTGCCAGCCCAGGGGGGGGGGCGAGGTGGACTGAAGCTTTCTTT.

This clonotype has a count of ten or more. The CDR3 DNA follows: TGTGCCAGCAGCGTGGTAGGACAGCAAGAGACCCAGTACTTC. Translating it yields CASSVVGQQETQYF. V gene TRBV9 combines with J gene TRBJ2-5, with D tentatively TRBD1 (6 bases). The germline gives CDR1 SGDLS, CDR2 YYNGEE. V was trimmed by 2 bases and J by 2 bases, leaving 10 bases between them. The CDR3 has 14 residues.

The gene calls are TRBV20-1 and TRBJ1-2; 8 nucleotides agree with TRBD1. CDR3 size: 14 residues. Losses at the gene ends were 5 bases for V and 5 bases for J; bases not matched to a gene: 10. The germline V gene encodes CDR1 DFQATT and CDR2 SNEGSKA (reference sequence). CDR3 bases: TGCAGTGCTCCCGGGACGCAGGGGGCATATGGCTACACCTTC. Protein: CSAPGTQGAYGYTF.

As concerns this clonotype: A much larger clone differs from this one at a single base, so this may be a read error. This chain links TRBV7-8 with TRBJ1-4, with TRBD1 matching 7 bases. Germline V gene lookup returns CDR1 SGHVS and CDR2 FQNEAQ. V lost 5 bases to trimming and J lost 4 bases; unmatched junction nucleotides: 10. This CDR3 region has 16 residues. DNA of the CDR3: TGTGCCAGCAGCCGACCACAGGGGATTAGTAATGAAAAACTGTTTTTT. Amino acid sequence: CASSRPQGISNEKLFF.

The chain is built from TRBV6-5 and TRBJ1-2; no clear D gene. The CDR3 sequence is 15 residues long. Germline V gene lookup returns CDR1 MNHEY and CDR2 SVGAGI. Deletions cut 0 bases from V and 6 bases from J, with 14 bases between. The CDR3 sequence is CASSYSLADPNGYTF. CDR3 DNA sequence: TGTGCCAGCAGTTACTCTTTGGCAGACCCTAATGGCTACACCTTC.

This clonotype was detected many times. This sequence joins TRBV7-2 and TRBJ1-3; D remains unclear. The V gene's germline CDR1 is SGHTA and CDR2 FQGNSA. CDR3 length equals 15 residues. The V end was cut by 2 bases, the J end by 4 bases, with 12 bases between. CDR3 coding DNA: TGTGCCAGCAGCTTATCCCCCTTGGCAGGAAACACCATATATTTT. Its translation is CASSLSPLAGNTIYF.

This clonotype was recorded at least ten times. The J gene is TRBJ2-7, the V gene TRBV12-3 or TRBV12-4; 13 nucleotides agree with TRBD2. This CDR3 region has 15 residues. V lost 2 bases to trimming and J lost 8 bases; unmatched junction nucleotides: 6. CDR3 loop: CASSLPGLAGSKQYF. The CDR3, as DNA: TGTGCCAGCAGTTTACCGGGACTAGCGGGATCGAAGCAGTACTTC.